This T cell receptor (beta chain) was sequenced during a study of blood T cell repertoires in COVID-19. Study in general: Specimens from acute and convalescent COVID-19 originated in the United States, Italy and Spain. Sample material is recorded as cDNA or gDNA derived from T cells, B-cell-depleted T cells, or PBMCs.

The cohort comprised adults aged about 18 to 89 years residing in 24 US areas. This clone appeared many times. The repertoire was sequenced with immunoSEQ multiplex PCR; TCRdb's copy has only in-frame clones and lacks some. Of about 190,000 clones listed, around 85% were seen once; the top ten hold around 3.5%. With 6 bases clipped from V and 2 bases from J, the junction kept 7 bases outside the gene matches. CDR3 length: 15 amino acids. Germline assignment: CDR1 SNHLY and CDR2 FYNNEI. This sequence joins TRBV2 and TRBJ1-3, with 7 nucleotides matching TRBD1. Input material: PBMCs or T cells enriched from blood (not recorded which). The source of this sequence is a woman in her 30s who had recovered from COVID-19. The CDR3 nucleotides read TGTGCCAGCAGCTCCGGGACAGCCCCTGGAAACACCATATATTTT. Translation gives CASSSGTAPGNTIYF.